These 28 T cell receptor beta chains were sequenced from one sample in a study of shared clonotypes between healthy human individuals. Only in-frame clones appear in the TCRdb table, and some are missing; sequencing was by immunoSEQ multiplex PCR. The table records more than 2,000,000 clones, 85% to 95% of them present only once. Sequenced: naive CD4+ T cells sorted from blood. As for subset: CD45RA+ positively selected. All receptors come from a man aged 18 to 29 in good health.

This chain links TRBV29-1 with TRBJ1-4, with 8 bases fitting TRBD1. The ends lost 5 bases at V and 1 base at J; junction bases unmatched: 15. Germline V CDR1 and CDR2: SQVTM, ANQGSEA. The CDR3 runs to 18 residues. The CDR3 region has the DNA TGCAGCGTTTCCCGGACAGGGATTATTGAGGGAACTAATGAAAAACTGTTTTTT. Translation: CSVSRTGIIEGTNEKLFF.

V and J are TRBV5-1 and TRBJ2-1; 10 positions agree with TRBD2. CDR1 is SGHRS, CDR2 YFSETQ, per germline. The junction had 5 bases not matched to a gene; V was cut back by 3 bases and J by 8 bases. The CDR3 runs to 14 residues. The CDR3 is CASSSSSGSYEQFF. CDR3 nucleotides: TGCGCCAGCAGCTCGTCTAGCGGGAGCTATGAGCAGTTCTTC.

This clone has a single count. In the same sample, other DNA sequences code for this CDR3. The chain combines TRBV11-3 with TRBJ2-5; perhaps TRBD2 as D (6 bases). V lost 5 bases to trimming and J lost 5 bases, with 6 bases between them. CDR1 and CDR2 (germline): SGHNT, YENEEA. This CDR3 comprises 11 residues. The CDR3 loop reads CASSGGETQYF. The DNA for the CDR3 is TGTGCCAGCAGCGGAGGGGAGACCCAGTACTTC.

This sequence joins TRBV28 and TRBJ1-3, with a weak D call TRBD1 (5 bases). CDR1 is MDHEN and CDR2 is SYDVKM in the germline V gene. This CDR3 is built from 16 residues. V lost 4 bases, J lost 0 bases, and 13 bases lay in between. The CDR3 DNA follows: TGTGCCAGCAGTTCCGGGACTCTACTCTCTGGAAACACCATATATTTT. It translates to CASSSGTLLSGNTIYF. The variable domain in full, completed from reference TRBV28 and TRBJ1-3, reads DVKVTQSSRYLVKRTGEKVFLECVQDMDHENMFWYRQDPGLGLRLIYFSYDVKMKEKGDIPEGYSVSREKKERFSLILESASTNQTSMYLCASSSGTLLSGNTIYFGEGSWLTVV.

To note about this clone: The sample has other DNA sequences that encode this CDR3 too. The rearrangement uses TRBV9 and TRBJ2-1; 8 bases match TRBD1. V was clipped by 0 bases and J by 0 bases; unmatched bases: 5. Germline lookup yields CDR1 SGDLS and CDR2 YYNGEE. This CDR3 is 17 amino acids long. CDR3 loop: CASSVASGGLSYNEQFF. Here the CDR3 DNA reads TGTGCCAGCAGCGTAGCGTCAGGGGGCCTCTCCTACAATGAGCAGTTCTTC.

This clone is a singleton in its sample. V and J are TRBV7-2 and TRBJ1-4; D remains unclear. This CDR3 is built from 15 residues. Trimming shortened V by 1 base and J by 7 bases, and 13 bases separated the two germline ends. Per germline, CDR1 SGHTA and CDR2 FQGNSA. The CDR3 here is CASSLGVLQGEKLFF. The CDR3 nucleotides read TGTGCCAGCAGCTTAGGGGTCCTCCAAGGTGAAAAACTGTTTTTT. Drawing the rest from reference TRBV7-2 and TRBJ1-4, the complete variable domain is GAGVSQSPSNKVTEKGKDVELRCDPISGHTALYWYRQSLGQGLEFLIYFQGNSAPDKSGLPSDRFSAERTGGSVSTLTIQRTQQEDSAVYLCASSLGVLQGEKLFFGSGTQLSVL.

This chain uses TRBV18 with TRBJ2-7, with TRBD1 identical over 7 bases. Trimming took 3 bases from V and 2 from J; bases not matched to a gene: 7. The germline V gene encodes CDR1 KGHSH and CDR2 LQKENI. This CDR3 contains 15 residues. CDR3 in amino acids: CASSPGQGVAYEQYF. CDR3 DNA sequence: TGTGCCAGCTCACCGGGGCAGGGGGTAGCCTACGAGCAGTACTTC. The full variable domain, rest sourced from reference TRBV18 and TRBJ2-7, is NAGVMQNPRHLVRRRGQEARLRCSPMKGHSHVYWYRQLPEEGLKFMVYLQKENIIDESGMPKERFSAEFPKEGPSILRIQQVVRGDSAAYFCASSPGQGVAYEQYFGPGTRLTVT.

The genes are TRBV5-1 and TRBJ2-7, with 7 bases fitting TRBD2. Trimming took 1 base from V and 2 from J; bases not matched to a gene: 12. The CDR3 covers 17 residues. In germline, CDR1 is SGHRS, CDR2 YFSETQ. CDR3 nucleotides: TGCGCCAGCAGCTTGCTTGGTCTCGGCGGGAGTACCTACGAGCAGTACTTC. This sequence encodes CASSLLGLGGSTYEQYF.

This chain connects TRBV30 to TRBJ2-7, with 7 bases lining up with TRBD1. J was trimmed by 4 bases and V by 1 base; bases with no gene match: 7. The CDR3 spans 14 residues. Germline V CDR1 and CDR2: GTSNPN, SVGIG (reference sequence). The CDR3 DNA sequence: TGTGCCTGGAGTGCGACAGGGAGAGGATACGAGCAGTACTTC. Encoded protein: CAWSATGRGYEQYF.

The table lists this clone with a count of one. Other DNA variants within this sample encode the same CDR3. This CDR3 is CASSGGTDTQYF. The CDR3, as DNA: TGTGCCAGCAGCGGGGGAACAGATACGCAGTATTTT. This chain uses TRBV5-4 with TRBJ2-3; D is possibly TRBD1 or TRBD2 (5 bases each). CDR3 length: 12 amino acids. Trimming left V 4 bases short and J 3 bases short, with 6 bases between. Germline assignment: CDR1 SGHNT and CDR2 YYREEE (reference sequence).

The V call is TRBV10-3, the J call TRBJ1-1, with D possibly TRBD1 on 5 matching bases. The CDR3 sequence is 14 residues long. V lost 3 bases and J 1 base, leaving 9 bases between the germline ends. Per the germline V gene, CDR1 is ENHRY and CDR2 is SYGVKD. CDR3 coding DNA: TGTGCCATCAGTGACCAGGGTGGGAACACTGAAGCTTTCTTT. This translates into CAISDQGGNTEAFF.

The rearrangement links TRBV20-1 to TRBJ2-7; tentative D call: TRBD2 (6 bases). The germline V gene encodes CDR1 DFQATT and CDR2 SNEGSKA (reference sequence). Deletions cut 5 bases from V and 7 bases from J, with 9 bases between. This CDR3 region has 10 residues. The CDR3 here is CSASLAEQYF. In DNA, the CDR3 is TGCAGTGCTTCACTAGCAGAGCAGTACTTC.

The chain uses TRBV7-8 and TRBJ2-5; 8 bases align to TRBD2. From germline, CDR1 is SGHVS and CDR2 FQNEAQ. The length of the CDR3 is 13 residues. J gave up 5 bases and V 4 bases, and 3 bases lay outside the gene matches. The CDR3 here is CASSSGLAETQYF. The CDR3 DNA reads TGTGCCAGCAGCTCCGGACTAGCTGAGACCCAGTACTTC. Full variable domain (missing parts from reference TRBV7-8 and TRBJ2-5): GAGVSQSPRYKVAKRGQDVALRCDPISGHVSLFWYQQALGQGPEFLTYFQNEAQLDKSGLPSDRFFAERPEGSVSTLKIQRTQQEDSAVYLCASSSGLAETQYFGPGTRLLVL.

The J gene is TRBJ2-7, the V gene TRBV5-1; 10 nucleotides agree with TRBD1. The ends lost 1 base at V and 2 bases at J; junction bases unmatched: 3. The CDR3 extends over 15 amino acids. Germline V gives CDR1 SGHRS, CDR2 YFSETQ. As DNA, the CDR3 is TGCGCCAGCAGCTTGTACGGGACAGGGGCCTACGAGCAGTACTTC. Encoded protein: CASSLYGTGAYEQYF.

Here the CDR3 reads CAWTSGGPGETQYF. The CDR3 DNA reads as TGTGCCTGGACTAGCGGGGGGCCTGGGGAGACCCAGTACTTC. The genes are TRBV30 and TRBJ2-5; TRBD2 matches at 11 bases. CDR3 length equals 14 residues. With 4 bases clipped from V and 5 bases from J, the junction kept 6 bases outside the gene matches. Per germline, CDR1 GTSNPN and CDR2 SVGIG (reference sequence).

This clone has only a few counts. The CDR3 DNA sequence: TGTGCCCAAAGGGAGTATAATTCACCCCTCCACTTT. Translation gives CAQREYNSPLHF. This sequence joins TRBV30 and TRBJ1-6; D remains ambiguous. The CDR3 covers 12 residues. CDR1 is GTSNPN and CDR2 is SVGIG in the germline V gene (reference sequence). With 8 bases removed from V and 4 bases from J, the gap between germline ends came to 9 bases.

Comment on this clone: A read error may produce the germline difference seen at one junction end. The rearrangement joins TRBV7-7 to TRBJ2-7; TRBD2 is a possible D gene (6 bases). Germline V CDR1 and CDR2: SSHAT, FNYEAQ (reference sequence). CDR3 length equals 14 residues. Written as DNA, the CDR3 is TGTGCTAGCAGCCTGGGACGCGGGGACTACGAGCAGTACTTC. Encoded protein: CASSLGRGDYEQYF.

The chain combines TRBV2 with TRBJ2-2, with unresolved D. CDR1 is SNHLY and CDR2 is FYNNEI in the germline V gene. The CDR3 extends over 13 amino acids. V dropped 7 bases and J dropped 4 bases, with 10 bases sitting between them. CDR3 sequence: CASTEAGTGELFF. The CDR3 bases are TGTGCCAGCACCGAGGCCGGCACCGGGGAGCTGTTTTTT.

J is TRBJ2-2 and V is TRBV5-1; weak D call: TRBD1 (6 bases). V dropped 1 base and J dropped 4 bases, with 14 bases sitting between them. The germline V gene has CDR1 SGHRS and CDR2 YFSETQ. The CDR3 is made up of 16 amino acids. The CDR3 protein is CASSLQQGTGTGELFF. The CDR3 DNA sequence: TGCGCCAGCAGCTTGCAACAGGGTACGGGCACCGGGGAGCTGTTTTTT.

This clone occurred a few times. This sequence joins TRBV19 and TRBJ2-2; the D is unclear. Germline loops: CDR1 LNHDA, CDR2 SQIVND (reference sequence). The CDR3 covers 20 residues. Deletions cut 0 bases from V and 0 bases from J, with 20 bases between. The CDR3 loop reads CASSIDSGVVRSANTGELFF. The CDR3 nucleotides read TGTGCCAGTAGTATAGATTCCGGTGTCGTGCGGTCCGCGAACACCGGGGAGCTGTTTTTT.

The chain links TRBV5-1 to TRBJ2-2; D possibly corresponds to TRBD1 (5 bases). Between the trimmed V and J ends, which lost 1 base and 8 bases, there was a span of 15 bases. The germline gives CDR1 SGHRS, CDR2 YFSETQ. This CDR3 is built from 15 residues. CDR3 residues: CASSLRTQGAGELFF. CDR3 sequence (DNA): TGCGCCAGCAGCTTGCGAACTCAAGGGGCAGGGGAGCTGTTTTTT.

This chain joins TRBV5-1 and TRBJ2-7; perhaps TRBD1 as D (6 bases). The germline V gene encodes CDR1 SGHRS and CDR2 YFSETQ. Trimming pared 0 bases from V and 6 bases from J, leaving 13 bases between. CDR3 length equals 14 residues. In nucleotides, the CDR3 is TGCGCCAGCAGCTTGGCAGGGGTGCCGGGCGAGCAGTACTTC. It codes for CASSLAGVPGEQYF.

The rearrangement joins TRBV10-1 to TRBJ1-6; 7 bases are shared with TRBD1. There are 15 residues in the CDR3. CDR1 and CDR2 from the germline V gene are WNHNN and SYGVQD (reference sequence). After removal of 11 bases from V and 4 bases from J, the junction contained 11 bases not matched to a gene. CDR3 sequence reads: CAQGVTGPYNSPLHF. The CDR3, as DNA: TGCGCCCAGGGGGTGACAGGGCCATATAATTCACCCCTCCACTTT.

The DNA of the CDR3 is TGTGCCAGCAGCACCCGAGGGACAGGGTCACCCGGGGCCAACGTCCTGACTTTC. Translating it yields CASSTRGTGSPGANVLTF. V and J are TRBV7-8 and TRBJ2-6, with 9 positions matching TRBD1. V was pared by 5 bases and J by 4 bases, with 12 bases of the junction left unmatched. The germline gives CDR1 SGHVS, CDR2 FQNEAQ. The CDR3 loop spans 18 amino acids.

The DNA for the CDR3 is TGCGCCAGCAGCTTAGGGGCTCTTTCAGATACGCAGTATTTT. This translates into CASSLGALSDTQYF. The V gene is TRBV5-1, the J gene TRBJ2-3, with D maybe TRBD1 (5 bases). Deletions cut 2 bases from V and 4 bases from J, with 11 bases between. The CDR3 runs to 14 residues. In germline, CDR1 is SGHRS, CDR2 YFSETQ.

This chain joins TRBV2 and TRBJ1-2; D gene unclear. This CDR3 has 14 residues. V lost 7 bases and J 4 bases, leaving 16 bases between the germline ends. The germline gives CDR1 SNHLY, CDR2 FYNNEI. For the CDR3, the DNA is TGTGCCAGCACTAGAAGCCCCGGTAGCTATGGCTACACCTTC. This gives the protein CASTRSPGSYGYTF.

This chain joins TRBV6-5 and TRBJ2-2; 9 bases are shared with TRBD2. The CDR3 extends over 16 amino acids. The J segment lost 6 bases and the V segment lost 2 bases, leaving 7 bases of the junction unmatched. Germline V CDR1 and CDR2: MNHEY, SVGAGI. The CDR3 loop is CASSYRGGGAAGELFF. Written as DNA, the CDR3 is TGTGCCAGCAGTTACCGGGGCGGGGGGGCCGCCGGGGAGCTGTTTTTT.

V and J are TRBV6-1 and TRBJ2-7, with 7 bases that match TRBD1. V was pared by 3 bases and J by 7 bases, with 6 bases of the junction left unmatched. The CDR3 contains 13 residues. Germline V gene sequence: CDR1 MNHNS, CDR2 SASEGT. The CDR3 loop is CASSDDRAREQYF. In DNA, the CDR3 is TGTGCCAGCAGTGACGACAGGGCTCGGGAGCAGTACTTC.